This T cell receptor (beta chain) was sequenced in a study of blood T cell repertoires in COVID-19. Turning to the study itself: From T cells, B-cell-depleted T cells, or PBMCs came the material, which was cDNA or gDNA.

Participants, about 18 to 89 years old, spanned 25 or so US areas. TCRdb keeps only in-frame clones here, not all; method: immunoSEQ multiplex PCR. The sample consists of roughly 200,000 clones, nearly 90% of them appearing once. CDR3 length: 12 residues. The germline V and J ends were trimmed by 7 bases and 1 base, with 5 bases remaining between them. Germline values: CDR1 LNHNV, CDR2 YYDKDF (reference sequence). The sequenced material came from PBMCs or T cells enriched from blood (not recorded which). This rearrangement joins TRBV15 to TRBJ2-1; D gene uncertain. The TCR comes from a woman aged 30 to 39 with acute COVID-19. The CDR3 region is CATTYSYNEQFF. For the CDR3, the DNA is TGTGCCACCACCTATTCCTACAATGAGCAGTTCTTC.